This T cell receptor (beta chain) appears in the sequencing data of a study of cytomegalovirus exposure and HLA in healthy donors. Study findings and constraints: In a later analysis, at a false discovery rate of 0.05, 17,000 or so TCR beta sequences were associated with HLA alleles. It emerged from a later analysis that several of the most significant clusters appeared to be linked to common viral pathogens.

The V gene's germline CDR1 is SGHNT and CDR2 YYREEE (reference sequence). This CDR3 is 13 amino acids long. Researchers ran the PCR with 60 Vbeta and 13 Jbeta primers. Per the original data handling: As a later analysis found, there were about 80 million unique TCR beta chains, of which some 10 million were shared. Method: immunoSEQ multiplex PCR; TCRdb's copy keeps in-frame clones and lacks some. V, J and clone size derive from that table, while D and trimming were established from the DNA sequence. This sample has 150,000 or so clones, with roughly 70% found just once. Donors likely had unrecorded immune exposures despite being nominally healthy when sampled. About this clone itself: Its specificity is unknown.

This sequence joins TRBV5-4 and TRBJ2-5; D is undetermined. The J call is uncertain, as TRBJ2-7 better fits the DNA end. The source material was PBMCs. This clonotype was sampled from a man younger than 45 in good health and CMV-seronegative. The CDR3 loop reads CASSLALQHEQYF. The DNA for the CDR3 is TGTGCCAGCAGCTTGGCGTTACAGCACGAGCAGTACTTC.